Below are 18 T cell receptor beta chains sequenced from a single sample in a study of blood T cell repertoires in COVID-19. Sequencing was performed with immunoSEQ multiplex PCR; in TCRdb, only in-frame clones are kept and a portion is missing. The table includes around 72,000 clones, roughly 90% detected once. What was sequenced was peripheral blood. These receptors all come from a woman between 50 and 59 years old with acute or convalescent COVID-19.

This clone came up once. The V call is TRBV7-8, the J call TRBJ1-1; D possibly corresponds to TRBD1 (6 bases). This CDR3 has 15 amino acids. The V end lost 2 bases, the J end lost 2 bases, and 12 bases lay between the germline ends. CDR1 and CDR2 from the germline V gene are SGHVS and FQNEAQ. CDR3 in DNA: TGTGCCAGCAGCTTACAGACAGGAGATAACACTGAAGCTTTCTTT. Translation: CASSLQTGDNTEAFF.

The chain links TRBV30 to TRBJ1-2; perhaps TRBD1 as D (6 bases). This CDR3 is 14 amino acids long. Germline CDR1 reads GTSNPN; CDR2 reads SVGIG (reference sequence). The V end was cut by 0 bases, the J end by 8 bases, with 16 bases between. The CDR3 reads CAWSVSQGRGGYTF. The DNA for the CDR3 is TGTGCCTGGAGTGTATCGCAGGGCAGGGGCGGCTACACCTTC.

This chain uses TRBV7-8 with TRBJ1-5, with 7 nucleotides matching TRBD1. Germline V gene data show CDR1 as SGHVS and CDR2 as FQNEAQ. Trimming cost V 5 bases and J 1 base; bases outside gene matches: 23. The CDR3 is 21 amino acids. CDR3 nucleotide sequence: TGTGCCAGCAGCCATCTTCTCTTGACAGGGCGCGTATCCCTGAGCAATCAGCCCCAGCATTTT. Its protein is CASSHLLLTGRVSLSNQPQHF.

The V gene is TRBV5-1, the J gene TRBJ1-1; D remains ambiguous. V gave up 3 bases and J gave up 1 base, with 10 bases separating them. The length of the CDR3 is 14 residues. The germline V gene encodes CDR1 SGHRS and CDR2 YFSETQ. The CDR3 sequence is CASSSQTSNTEAFF. CDR3 nucleotide sequence: TGCGCCAGCAGCTCCCAAACTTCGAACACTGAAGCTTTCTTT.

Note on this clone: The same CDR3 also results from other DNA sequences found in this sample. The rearrangement uses TRBV28 and TRBJ2-7, with D unclear. The CDR3 consists of 12 residues. V lost 1 base to trimming and J lost 3 bases, with 4 bases between them. Germline assignment: CDR1 MDHEN and CDR2 SYDVKM. The CDR3 DNA follows: TGTGCCAGCAGTTTATCCGGCTACGAGCAGTACTTC. This sequence encodes CASSLSGYEQYF.

The chain links TRBV9 to TRBJ2-7; TRBD2 matches 10 bases. The V gene end was trimmed by 0 bases and the J gene end by 0 bases; junction bases not matched to a gene: 3. From germline, CDR1 is SGDLS and CDR2 YYNGEE. This CDR3 is 16 amino acids long. The CDR3 spells CASSVEASGGSYEQYF. Here the CDR3 DNA reads TGTGCCAGCAGCGTAGAAGCTAGCGGGGGCTCCTACGAGCAGTACTTC.

J is TRBJ1-2 and V is TRBV5-4; the D gene is possibly TRBD1 (5 bases). Trimming left V 0 bases short and J 1 base short, with 10 bases between. The CDR3 loop spans 15 amino acids. The germline CDR1 and CDR2 sequences are SGHNT and YYREEE (reference sequence). The CDR3 nucleotides are TGTGCCAGCAGCTTGGCCCGGGGGAGTAACTATGGCTACACCTTC. Protein sequence: CASSLARGSNYGYTF.

The chain joins TRBV18 to TRBJ1-1; D perhaps matches TRBD1 (5 bases). V shed 3 bases and J shed 5 bases, with 19 bases lying between them. Germline V gene data show CDR1 as KGHSH and CDR2 as LQKENI. This CDR3 contains 16 residues. The CDR3 nucleotides read TGTGCCAGCTCACCCCCCGGGGGTGGGAAAAATACTGAAGCTTTCTTT. This codes for CASSPPGGGKNTEAFF.

The chain recombines TRBV2 with TRBJ2-3; the match to TRBD2 covers 8 bases. The junction had 5 bases not matched to a gene; V was cut back by 4 bases and J by 2 bases. Per germline, CDR1 SNHLY and CDR2 FYNNEI. The CDR3 has 15 amino acids. CDR3 loop: CASSGGGGNTDTQYF. CDR3 nucleotides: TGTGCCAGCAGTGGAGGCGGGGGGAACACAGATACGCAGTATTTT.

This clone was detected only once. This chain links TRBV29-1 with TRBJ2-7; TRBD1 matches at 9 bases. The CDR3 consists of 12 residues. From germline, CDR1 is SQVTM and CDR2 ANQGSEA. The V and J ends lost 7 bases and 1 base, in that order; junction bases with no gene match: 2. The CDR3 DNA reads as TGCAGCGCCGGGACAGGGTCCTACGAGCAGTACTTC. It codes for CSAGTGSYEQYF.

The chain links TRBV6-1 to TRBJ2-1, with 7 nucleotides matching TRBD1. V was clipped by 1 base and J by 7 bases; unmatched bases: 4. Germline V gene sequence: CDR1 MNHNS, CDR2 SASEGT. This CDR3 is built from 14 residues. The CDR3 bases are TGTGCCAGCAGTGAAGGCGGCAGGGGGAATGAGCAGTTCTTC. Translation: CASSEGGRGNEQFF.

This chain links TRBV20-1 with TRBJ2-7, with 7 bases that match TRBD2. The V gene's germline CDR1 is DFQATT and CDR2 SNEGSKA (reference sequence). The CDR3 length is 13 residues. V was clipped by 3 bases and J by 4 bases; unmatched bases: 6. DNA for the CDR3: TGCAGTGCTAGTCCCGGGGGGACGTACGAGCAGTACTTC. Amino acids: CSASPGGTYEQYF.

The chain combines TRBV7-8 with TRBJ1-6; 10 bases align to TRBD1. Germline assignment: CDR1 SGHVS and CDR2 FQNEAQ. V lost 5 bases, J lost 7 bases, and 5 bases stayed unmatched. The CDR3 has 15 residues. The CDR3 DNA follows: TGTGCCAGCAGCCCCCTGACAGGGGGCAATTCACCCCTCCACTTT. Translation: CASSPLTGGNSPLHF.

The rearrangement links TRBV6-6 to TRBJ1-2; D is possibly TRBD1 (6 bases). Germline loops: CDR1 MNHNY, CDR2 SVGAGI (reference sequence). V was trimmed by 6 bases and J by 4 bases, leaving 15 bases between them. This CDR3 is 14 amino acids long. The CDR3 sequence: CASSPGGRSYGYTF. DNA of the CDR3: TGTGCCAGCAGCCCCGGGGGGCGCAGCTATGGCTACACCTTC.

This chain joins TRBV7-9 and TRBJ2-6; TRBD1 agrees at 9 bases. This CDR3 has 19 residues. The germline V gene encodes CDR1 SEHNR and CDR2 FQNEAQ (reference sequence). J gave up 4 bases and V 5 bases, and 15 bases lay outside the gene matches. In DNA, the CDR3 is TGTGCCAGCAGCGCGTCGGACAGGGGATTCTTGGCCGGGGCCAACGTCCTGACTTTC. This gives the protein CASSASDRGFLAGANVLTF.

The CDR3 coding sequence is TGTGCCAGCAGCCAATTACAGGGGGGCTATGGCTACACCTTC. Its protein product is CASSQLQGGYGYTF. The chain joins TRBV14 to TRBJ1-2, with 8 nucleotides matching TRBD1. CDR1 and CDR2 (germline): SGHDN, FVKESK. This CDR3 comprises 14 residues. The V and J ends lost 2 bases and 4 bases, in that order; junction bases with no gene match: 3.

The chain uses TRBV12-3 or TRBV12-4 and TRBJ1-6, with D possibly matching TRBD1 (5 bases). The CDR3 is 13 amino acids. Trimming left V 8 bases short and J 5 bases short, with 10 bases between. The CDR3 loop reads CASAEGDNSPLHF. As DNA, the CDR3 is TGTGCCAGCGCGGAAGGGGATAATTCACCCCTCCACTTT.

This chain links TRBV7-9 with TRBJ2-4; 11 bases match TRBD1. Unmatched junction bases numbered 8, after V lost 2 bases and J lost 8 bases. The CDR3 covers 16 residues. CDR1 and CDR2 from the germline V gene are SEHNR and FQNEAQ (reference sequence). The DNA for the CDR3 is TGTGCCAGCAGCTTAACTCCGGGACAGGGGGGGCACATTCAGTACTTC. It yields the protein CASSLTPGQGGHIQYF. Supplemented by reference TRBV7-9 and TRBJ2-4, the full variable domain reads DTGVSQNPRHKITKRGQNVTFRCDPISEHNRLYWYRQTLGQGPEFLTYFQNEAQLEKSRLLSDRFSAERPKGSFSTLEIQRTEQGDSAMYLCASSLTPGQGGHIQYFGAGTRLSVL.